These T cell receptor beta chains were read from a single sample in a study of blood T cell repertoires in COVID-19. Generated by immunoSEQ multiplex PCR, the TCRdb table keeps only in-frame clones and is missing some. The data show about 110,000 clones, roughly 71% seen once. The sequenced sample consisted of peripheral blood. The receptors stem from a man aged 80 or over with acute or convalescent COVID-19. CDR3s include the opening cysteine and the closing phenylalanine or tryptophan. D genes are given only for firm matches. Clone size is not always given. Where it is, it says once, few, many or a class for expanded clones.

j_call: TRBJ1-5; clone_size: NA; v_call: TRBV20-1; d_call: NA; cdr3_nt: TGCAGTGCTAGTACGGGGGTCAATCAGCCCCAGCATTTT; cdr3_aa: CSASTGVNQPQHF
j_call: TRBJ2-1; clone_size: NA; v_call: TRBV7-2; d_call: TRBD2; cdr3_nt: TGTGCCAGCAGCTTAGGTAGCGGGAAGGTCGATGAGCAGTTCTTC; cdr3_aa: CASSLGSGKVDEQFF
j_call: TRBJ2-3; clone_size: NA; v_call: TRBV9; d_call: NA; cdr3_nt: TGTGCCAGCAGCTTACGATCGCCAGGTGCAGATACGCAGTATTTT; cdr3_aa: CASSLRSPGADTQYF
j_call: TRBJ1-1; clone_size: NA; v_call: TRBV24-1; d_call: NA; cdr3_nt: TGTGCCACCAGTGCCGCAGGGATGAACACTGAAGCTTTCTTT; cdr3_aa: CATSAAGMNTEAFF
j_call: TRBJ2-1; clone_size: NA; v_call: TRBV29-1; d_call: NA; cdr3_nt: TGCAGCGTTGATTTGGGGGCTAGTGAGCAGTTCTTC; cdr3_aa: CSVDLGASEQFF
j_call: TRBJ1-6; clone_size: few; v_call: TRBV30; d_call: NA; cdr3_nt: TGTGCCTGGGCCGGCCACAGAGCTAGCCTAAATTCACCCCTCCACTTT; cdr3_aa: CAWAGHRASLNSPLHF
j_call: TRBJ2-5; clone_size: NA; v_call: TRBV18; d_call: NA; cdr3_nt: TGTGCCAGCTCACCAAGGGGAGAGACCCAGTACTTC; cdr3_aa: CASSPRGETQYF
j_call: TRBJ2-1; clone_size: once; v_call: TRBV28; d_call: NA; cdr3_nt: TGTGCCAGCAGTCCCCCCAGGCCCGGCGCACAGTTCTTC; cdr3_aa: CASSPPRPGAQFF
j_call: TRBJ2-5; clone_size: NA; v_call: TRBV5-6; d_call: TRBD1; cdr3_nt: TGTGCCAGCAGCTGGGGGACAGAAGAGACCCAGTACTTC; cdr3_aa: CASSWGTEETQYF
j_call: TRBJ2-5; clone_size: NA; v_call: TRBV4-1; d_call: TRBD1; cdr3_nt: TGCGCCAGCAGCCAAACAGGGGGCAAAGAGACCCAGTACTTC; cdr3_aa: CASSQTGGKETQYF
j_call: TRBJ2-2; clone_size: NA; v_call: TRBV28; d_call: NA; cdr3_nt: TGTGCCAGCAGAAGGAGGGCCAAGGCCGGGGAGCTGTTTTTT; cdr3_aa: CASRRRAKAGELFF
j_call: TRBJ1-2; clone_size: NA; v_call: TRBV24-1; d_call: TRBD1; cdr3_nt: TGTGCCACCAGTGACTCCGGGACAGTGGACCTCTATGGCTACACCTTC; cdr3_aa: CATSDSGTVDLYGYTF
j_call: TRBJ2-3; clone_size: few; v_call: TRBV18; d_call: NA; cdr3_nt: TGTGCCAGCTCACCCTCCGTTACGCAGTATTTT; cdr3_aa: CASSPSVTQYF
j_call: TRBJ2-2; clone_size: NA; v_call: TRBV2; d_call: TRBD1; cdr3_nt: TGTGCCAGCAGATCGACAGGGTTTGGTGCCGGGGAGCTGTTTTTT; cdr3_aa: CASRSTGFGAGELFF
j_call: TRBJ1-1; clone_size: few; v_call: TRBV7-4; d_call: TRBD1; cdr3_nt: TGTGCGGAGGGGTTGACAGGGGCGGCTTTCTTT; cdr3_aa: CAEGLTGAAFF
j_call: TRBJ1-3; clone_size: few; v_call: TRBV11-3; d_call: NA; cdr3_nt: TGTGCCAGCGGCGGGCAATCCGCTGGAAACACCATATATTTT; cdr3_aa: CASGGQSAGNTIYF
j_call: TRBJ2-2; clone_size: NA; v_call: TRBV6-2/TRBV6-3; d_call: NA; cdr3_nt: TGTGCCAGCAGTTACTCTAGGAGGAACACCGGGGAGCTGTTTTTT; cdr3_aa: CASSYSRRNTGELFF
j_call: TRBJ1-6; clone_size: once; v_call: TRBV13; d_call: NA; cdr3_nt: TGTGCCAGCAGCCTAGATATTAGTTCACCCCTCCACTTT; cdr3_aa: CASSLDISSPLHF
j_call: TRBJ1-2; clone_size: NA; v_call: TRBV24-1; d_call: NA; cdr3_nt: TGTGCCACCAGTAGCGGAACCTATGGCTACACCTTC; cdr3_aa: CATSSGTYGYTF
j_call: TRBJ1-1; clone_size: NA; v_call: TRBV21-1; d_call: NA; cdr3_nt: TGTGCCAGCAGCAGGCTACAGGGGATGAACACTGAAGCTTTCTTT; cdr3_aa: CASSRLQGMNTEAFF
j_call: TRBJ2-3; clone_size: NA; v_call: TRBV5-4; d_call: NA; cdr3_nt: TGTGCCAGCAGCTTGGCCGGCGGCGGCACAGATACGCAGTATTTT; cdr3_aa: CASSLAGGGTDTQYF
j_call: TRBJ1-2; clone_size: NA; v_call: TRBV5-1; d_call: TRBD1; cdr3_nt: TGCGCCAGCAGCTGGGGACAGGGAGGCAACTATGGCTACACCTTC; cdr3_aa: CASSWGQGGNYGYTF
j_call: TRBJ2-3; clone_size: medium-sized; v_call: TRBV7-2; d_call: NA; cdr3_nt: TGTGCCGAGAGTAGCAGCACAGATACGCAGTATTTT; cdr3_aa: CAESSSTDTQYF
j_call: TRBJ1-5; clone_size: NA; v_call: TRBV28; d_call: TRBD1; cdr3_nt: TGTGCCAGCAGTTTACAGTCAGGGACAGGCGGGCAGCCCCAGCATTTT; cdr3_aa: CASSLQSGTGGQPQHF